This T cell receptor (beta chain) was documented in a study of T cell responses to AZD1222 COVID-19 vaccine. The CDR3 length is 14 residues. Germline values: CDR1 MNHEY, CDR2 SVGEGT. The ends lost 4 bases at V and 4 bases at J; junction bases unmatched: 3. Sequencing was performed with immunoSEQ multiplex PCR; in TCRdb, only in-frame clones are kept and a portion is missing. The sample has under 150,000 clones, 85% to 95% seen once. The chain uses TRBV6-2 or TRBV6-3 and TRBJ1-5; 8 bases are a match to TRBD1. This TCR came from an adult in good health. Material: peripheral blood, obtained on day 0 of MenACWY control vaccination. The DNA of the CDR3 is TGTGCCAGCAGTTGGACAGGGTCTAATCAGCCCCAGCATTTT. Its protein product is CASSWTGSNQPQHF.